The subject of this entry is one TCR beta chain. The CDR3 runs 14 residues. The V gene end was trimmed by 3 bases and the J gene end by 5 bases; junction bases not matched to a gene: 6. Germline CDR1 and CDR2: KGHSH and LQKENI. The data are from a study of T cell responses to AZD1222 COVID-19 vaccine. Clones were read by immunoSEQ multiplex PCR, and TCRdb kept only the in-frame ones, dropping some. The table shows under 150,000 clones, with about 88% occurring only once. The chain links TRBV18 to TRBJ2-7; 8 bases line up with TRBD2. The clonotype comes from an adult in good health. This specimen was peripheral blood, taken on day 0 of AZD1222 vaccination. The CDR3 sequence: CASSPGLDYHEQYF. As DNA, the CDR3 is TGTGCCAGCTCACCGGGACTAGACTATCACGAGCAGTACTTC.